The 30 T cell receptor delta chains presented below share a single source sample, sequenced in a study of delta chain sequences of gamma delta T cells. TCRdb called clones anew from the 5' RACE reads with CATT. Among more than 650 delta-chain clones listed, 7.5% to 10% were seen once. Material: either unsorted cells or a sorted T cell fraction (not recorded which). The receptors derive from a human donor in good health.

This clone was recorded a few times. As DNA, the CDR3 is TGTGCCTGTGACGTTCTCGTACTCAGATCCGATAAACTCATCTTT. As protein: CACDVLVLRSDKLIF. This chain connects TRDV2 to TRDJ1; D gene ambiguous. Trimming stripped 3 bases from V and 3 bases from J, with 16 bases between. CDR1 and CDR2 (germline): GEAIGNYY, EKD. This CDR3 comprises 15 residues.

V gene TRDV1 combines with J gene TRDJ1; 12 nucleotides align to TRDD3. The length of the CDR3 is 16 residues. Germline loops: CDR1 TSWWSYY, CDR2 QGS. Here the CDR3 reads CSVPLYWGILTDKLIF. In DNA form, the CDR3 reads TGTTCCGTCCCGTTGTACTGGGGGATACTAACCGATAAACTCATCTTT.

Points on this clone: For this DNA, TCRdb reports the protein of a much larger clone, which diverges at residue 3, most likely from a read error; the protein presented here is translated directly from the DNA. This chain uses TRDV1 with TRDJ1; 8 nucleotides match TRDD3. This CDR3 has 20 amino acids. The germline gives CDR1 TSWWSYY, CDR2 QGS. This CDR3 reads CAPGNFGKNWGVTYTDKLIF. CDR3 bases: TGTGCTCCTGGGAACTTCGGAAAGAACTGGGGGGTGACCTACACCGATAAACTCATCTTT.

Notes on this clone: This likely came from a read error, as a far larger clone is one base away. At the DNA level, this CDR3 is encoded by other sequences in the same sample as well. The J gene corresponds to TRDJ4; a V gene call is absent; the table gives TRDD3 as D, unverified against the DNA. There are 22 residues in the CDR3. The CDR3 here is CSGVISWGIVPSVGLTGGPLIF. The DNA of the CDR3 is TGCTCCGGAGTCATTTCTTGGGGGATTGTGCCTTCCGTCGGCTTAACTGGGGGACCCCTGATCTTT.

This clone has only a few counts. The chain combines TRDV3 with TRDJ1, with D maybe TRDD2 (9 bases). CDR1 is TVYSNPD, CDR2 GDNSRS, per germline (reference sequence). CDR3 length equals 16 residues. With 0 bases removed from V and 10 bases from J, the gap between germline ends came to 27 bases. CDR3 bases: TGTGCCTTTAGTACACCTTCCTACATTTTACTGGGGGGACTCATCTTT. The encoded protein is CAFSTPSYILLGGLIF. The full variable domain, in which reference TRDV3 and TRDJ1 provide the parts outside the CDR3, is CDKVTQSSPDQTVASGSEVVLLCTYDTVYSNPDLFWYRIRPDYSFQFVFYGDNSRSEGADFTQGRFSVKHILTQKAFHLVISPVRTEDSATYYCAFSTPSYILLGGLIFGKGTRVTVEP.

This clone showed up just a few times. The TCRdb protein comes from a much larger clone and disagrees with this DNA's translation at residue 17, likely due to a read error; the protein given here is derived from the DNA. The chain recombines TRDV1 with TRDJ1; 8 bases map to TRDD3. CDR3 length equals 24 residues. Germline V lookup: CDR1 TSWWSYY, CDR2 QGS. J lost 0 bases, V lost 4 bases, and 31 bases had no gene match. The CDR3 spells CALGGTQPSAILGAPYCNTDKLIF. The CDR3 bases are TGTGCTCTTGGGGGGACCCAGCCTTCCGCGATACTGGGGGCCCCCTACTGTAACACCGATAAACTCATCTTT.

This clone counts as large. V and J are TRDV2 and TRDJ1; D possibly corresponds to TRDD3 (6 bases). V lost 4 bases and J lost 0, with 14 bases in between. CDR1 and CDR2 (germline): GEAIGNYY, EKD. The CDR3 covers 15 residues. CDR3 in DNA: TGTGCCTGTGATGAGTGGGGGGTCGACACCGATAAACTCATCTTT. It yields the protein CACDEWGVDTDKLIF.

This clone was found a few times. The translation of this DNA and the TCRdb protein of a much larger clone differ at residue 13, probably owing to a read error; the protein shown here is translated from the DNA. The chain carries TRDV3 and TRDJ1; 12 nucleotides agree with TRDD3. The germline V gene has CDR1 TVYSNPD and CDR2 GDNSRS (reference sequence). V shed 4 bases and J 8 bases; nucleotides not matched to a gene: 23. The CDR3 is 18 amino acids. The CDR3 sequence is CASSWVTYWGIQEKKLIF. The CDR3 DNA reads TGTGCCTCTTCTTGGGTTACATACTGGGGGATACAGGAAAAAAAACTCATCTTT.

Points on this clone: The protein TCRdb lists belongs to a much larger clone and differs from this DNA's translation at residue 15, which points to a read error; the protein shown is made from the DNA. V is TRDV1 and J is TRDJ1, with TRDD3 matching 8 bases. CDR1 TSWWSYY and CDR2 QGS come from the germline V gene. The V gene end was trimmed by 4 bases and the J gene end by 0 bases; junction bases not matched to a gene: 31. The CDR3 sequence is 24 residues long. Written as DNA, the CDR3 is TGTGCTCTTGGGGGGACCCAGCCTTCCGCGATACTGGGGGCCCTCTACGGTAACACCGATAAACTCATCTTT. It translates to CALGGTQPSAILGALYGNTDKLIF.

This clone was detected only a few times. The protein recorded in TCRdb matches a much larger clone and deviates from this DNA's translation at residue 15, suggesting a read error; the protein here is obtained by translating the DNA. The chain joins TRDV1 to TRDJ1, with 9 bases aligning to TRDD2. V lost 1 base, J lost 4 bases, and 22 bases stayed unmatched. The germline V gene has CDR1 TSWWSYY and CDR2 QGS. The CDR3 is 21 amino acids. The CDR3 region has the DNA TGTGCTCTTGGGGAACAACTGTTACCTTCCTACTGGGGTTTTAAGGGCGATAAACTCATCTTT. Its protein is CALGEQLLPSYWGFKGDKLIF.

This clone came up a few times. The TCRdb protein comes from a much larger clone and disagrees with this DNA's translation at residue 22, likely due to a read error; the protein given here is derived from the DNA. This rearrangement joins TRDV1 to TRDJ1; TRDD3 aligns across 11 bases. Germline V CDR1 and CDR2: TSWWSYY, QGS. V lost 0 bases to trimming and J lost 9 bases; unmatched junction nucleotides: 30. There are 23 residues in the CDR3. Here the CDR3 reads CALGELPFLRPWGILPLTAQLIF. In DNA form, the CDR3 reads TGTGCTCTTGGGGAACTACCCTTCCTACGTCCCTGGGGGATACTCCCTTTGACAGCACAACTCATCTTT.

This clone has more than one count but fewer than ten. TCRdb lists the protein of a much larger clone for this DNA, which differs at residue 21, so this is likely a read error; the protein given here is translated from the DNA itself. V is TRDV1 and J is TRDJ1; TRDD3 aligns across 8 bases. The CDR3 totals 24 residues. Per the germline V gene, CDR1 is TSWWSYY and CDR2 is QGS. The CDR3 protein is CALGGTQPSAILGAPYGNTDNLIF. CDR3 coding DNA: TGTGCTCTTGGGGGGACCCAGCCTTCCGCGATACTGGGGGCCCCCTACGGTAACACCGATAATCTCATCTTT.

J gene TRDJ2 was identified, but the V gene was not called; the listed D gene, TRDD3, was not tested against the DNA. The CDR3 spans 34 residues. DNA for the CDR3: TGCAGTGGTATCAACGCAGAGTCTCTTAAAGTGGCTTCTTGGGGGAGCAAGGTTTTTCGTAATGATGCCTGTGGTAGTGCTTTGACAGCACAACTCTTCTTT. It encodes CSGINAESLKVASWGSKVFRNDACGSALTAQLFF.

This clone is medium-sized within its sample. The identical CDR3 is also encoded by other nucleotide sequences in the sample. The rearrangement links TRDV2 to TRDJ1; perhaps TRDD3 as D (5 bases). Germline V gene data show CDR1 as GEAIGNYY and CDR2 as EKD. V was cut by 3 bases and J by 0 bases, with 10 bases left in between. The CDR3 runs 14 residues. This CDR3 reads CACDRLGYTDKLIF. The CDR3 coding sequence is TGTGCCTGTGACCGCCTGGGTTACACCGATAAACTCATCTTT.

As for this clone: This likely stems from a read error, as it lies one base from a far larger clone. This same CDR3 is encoded by further DNA sequences in the sample. The gene calls are TRDV1 and TRDJ2; TRDD2 or TRDD3 may be the D gene (9 bases each). Germline CDR1 TSWWSYY, CDR2 QGS. V was clipped by 0 bases and J by 0 bases, with 29 bases between them. This CDR3 has 23 amino acids. The CDR3 loop reads CALGELPFLRPWGILPLTAQLFF. The DNA for the CDR3 is TGTGCTCTTGGGGAACTACCCTTCCTACGTCCCTGGGGGATTCTCCCTTTGACAGCACAACTCTTCTTT.

The J gene is TRDJ4, while no V gene call was made; the DNA was not compared with TRDD3, the D call given in the table. The CDR3 is 29 residues long. The CDR3 DNA is TGCAGTGGTATCAACGCAGAGTGTGCTTCGTTCCTATCTTGGGGGACTGTGCCTTCCGTCGGCTTAACTGGGGGACCCCTGATCTTT. Translated, it gives CSGINAECASFLSWGTVPSVGLTGGPLIF.

Only one count was recorded for this clone. There is no V gene call, and the J gene is TRDJ1; the D call TRDD3 from the table was never checked on the DNA. This CDR3 has 18 residues. As DNA, the CDR3 is TGTGCTTCATTGTGCCGTACGGGGAGGTGGGGGACTACCGATAAACTCATCTTT. This gives the protein CASLCRTGRWGTTDKLIF.

By share, this clone ranks as medium-sized. The chain links TRDV1 to TRDJ1, with 13 bases aligning to TRDD3. Germline CDR1 TSWWSYY, CDR2 QGS. Trimming removed 2 bases from V and 1 base from J; junction bases left unmatched: 22. CDR3 length: 23 residues. This CDR3 is CALGEVAPRPYWGIRGGTDKLIF. In DNA, the CDR3 is TGTGCTCTTGGGGAAGTAGCACCTCGCCCTTACTGGGGGATACGCGGGGGCACCGATAAACTCATCTTT.

This clone was counted between two and nine times. TCRdb's protein for this DNA is that of a much larger clone and differs from the translation at residue 13, likely a read error; the protein shown is the DNA translation. The chain combines TRDV1 with TRDJ1, with 8 bases lining up with TRDD3. From germline, CDR1 is TSWWSYY and CDR2 QGS. This CDR3 has 20 amino acids. J gave up 0 bases and V 5 bases, and 20 bases lay outside the gene matches. The DNA of the CDR3 is TGTGCTCTTGGGAACTTCGGAAAGAACTGGGGGGTGGCCTACACCGATAAACTCATCTTT. Protein: CALGNFGKNWGVAYTDKLIF.

Comment on this clone: A read error is likely here: a far larger clone is one base away. Different DNA sequences within this sample yield the same CDR3. The chain joins TRDV1 to TRDJ1; TRDD3 aligns across 8 bases. In germline, CDR1 is TSWWSYY, CDR2 QGS. The CDR3 has 20 amino acids. The CDR3 nucleotides read TGTGCTCTTGGGAACTTCGGAAAGAACTGGGGGGTGACCTACACCGATAAACTCATCTTC. Protein: CALGNFGKNWGVTYTDKLIF.

This clone was recorded a few times. This DNA's translation and the protein TCRdb lists, from a much larger clone, do not match at residue 11, likely due to a read error; the protein shown is translated from the DNA. V is TRDV1 and J is TRDJ1; 11 bases line up with TRDD3. Germline V gives CDR1 TSWWSYY, CDR2 QGS. J lost 2 bases, V lost 2 bases, and 19 bases had no gene match. This CDR3 comprises 21 residues. In DNA, the CDR3 is TGTGCTCTTGGGGAATGTTCCTTCCCGTTGTCCTGGGGGATACTAACCGATAAACTCATCTTT. Amino acid sequence: CALGECSFPLSWGILTDKLIF.

This clone has more than one count but fewer than ten. A far larger clone is off by one base, so a read error is likely. The same CDR3 arises from other DNA sequences in this sample as well. The chain has TRDV1 and TRDJ2, with 11 bases that match TRDD3. The CDR3 loop spans 22 amino acids. With 2 bases clipped from V and 1 base from J, the junction kept 18 bases outside the gene matches. CDR1 and CDR2 (germline): TSWWSYY, QGS. CDR3 in amino acids: CALGESLETGGYARILTAQLFF. In DNA, the CDR3 is TGTGCTCTTGGGGAATCTTTGGAAACTGGGGGATATGCTCGGATTTTGACAGCACAACTCTTCTTT.

This clone turned up a few times. A read error is likely here: a far larger clone is one base away. Other DNA variants within this sample encode the same CDR3. The chain is built from TRDV1 and TRDJ1; 8 positions match TRDD3. The CDR3 runs to 24 residues. CDR1 and CDR2 (germline): TSWWSYY, QGS. The J segment lost 0 bases and the V segment lost 4 bases, leaving 31 bases of the junction unmatched. This CDR3 reads CALGGTQPSAILGAPYGNTDKLIF. The CDR3 DNA sequence: TGTGCTCTTGGGGGGACCCAGCCTTCTGCGATACTGGGGGCCCCCTACGGTAACACCGATAAACTCATCTTT.

A remark on this clone: TCRdb has a much larger clone's protein, which differs at residue 16 from the translation of this DNA, likely because of a read error; what is shown is the protein translated from the DNA. This chain connects TRDV1 to TRDJ1; 8 positions match TRDD3. Looked up from germline, CDR1 is TSWWSYY and CDR2 is QGS. CDR3 length: 20 amino acids. CDR3 sequence (DNA): TGTGCTCTTGGGAACTTCGGAAAGAACTGGGGGGTGACCTACACCAATAAACTCATCTTT. It specifies CALGNFGKNWGVTYTNKLIF.

This clone was detected a few times. TCRdb's listed protein matches a much larger clone and diverges from this DNA's translation at residue 10, likely through a read error; the protein shown comes from the DNA. This chain connects TRDV2 to TRDJ1, with D maybe TRDD3 (5 bases). This CDR3 comprises 15 residues. Trimming shortened V by 6 bases and J by 3 bases, and 19 bases separated the two germline ends. Germline V CDR1 and CDR2: GEAIGNYY, EKD. The DNA of the CDR3 is TGTGCCTGTTATCCCTTGGGGACGTACCCCGATAAACTCATCTTT. Encoded protein: CACYPLGTYPDKLIF.

This clone occurred a few times. This likely came from a read error, as a far larger clone is one base away. Other DNA sequences from this sample encode an identical CDR3 as well. The chain combines TRDV2 with TRDJ1; D possibly corresponds to TRDD3 (5 bases). The CDR3 spans 15 residues. Trimming took off 6 bases at V and 0 bases at J, with 16 bases between the two ends. The germline gives CDR1 GEAIGNYY, CDR2 EKD. The CDR3 nucleotides are TGTGCCTGTTATCCCTTGGGGACATACACCGATAAACTCATCTTT. Amino acid sequence: CACYPLGTYTDKLIF.

Worth noting for this clone: The TCRdb protein comes from a much larger clone and disagrees with this DNA's translation at residue 3, likely due to a read error; the protein given here is derived from the DNA. The V gene is TRDV2, the J gene TRDJ1; TRDD3 might be the D (5 bases). CDR3 size: 15 residues. Germline-derived CDR1 and CDR2 are GEAIGNYY and EKD. V lost 9 bases and J 0 bases, leaving 19 bases between the germline ends. The CDR3 loop reads CARYPLGTYTDKLIF. The CDR3 bases are TGTGCCCGTTATCCCTTGGGGACGTACACCGATAAACTCATCTTT.

This clone was found a few times. TCRdb assigns this DNA the protein of a much larger clone, which departs from its translation at residue 11; this likely reflects a read error, and the protein shown comes from translating the DNA. The gene calls are TRDV1 and TRDJ2; TRDD3 aligns across 11 bases. With 0 bases clipped from V and 0 bases from J, the junction kept 18 bases outside the gene matches. In germline, CDR1 is TSWWSYY, CDR2 QGS. The CDR3 covers 23 residues. As DNA, the CDR3 is TGTGCTCTTGGGGAACTACCCTTCCTACGTACCTGGGGGATACTCCCTTTGACAGCACAACTCTTCTTT. Translating it yields CALGELPFLRTWGILPLTAQLFF.

A word on this clone: Translating this DNA gives a protein that differs at residue 5 from the TCRdb one, which belongs to a much larger clone; a read error is likely, and the protein shown is this translation. The V call is TRDV1, the J call TRDJ1; 12 bases fit TRDD3. Per the germline V gene, CDR1 is TSWWSYY and CDR2 is QGS. V lost 5 bases and J lost 2; bases outside the gene matches: 21. The length of the CDR3 is 21 residues. CDR3 DNA: TGTGCTCTTGGGAAATGTTCCTTCCCGTTGTACTGGGGGATACTAACCGATAAACTCATCTTT. The encoded protein is CALGKCSFPLYWGILTDKLIF.

A remark on this clone: The TCRdb protein, from a much larger clone, departs from this DNA's translation at residue 19, likely by read error; the protein shown derives from the DNA. This sequence joins TRDV1 and TRDJ1; 9 bases agree with TRDD3. The germline V gene encodes CDR1 TSWWSYY and CDR2 QGS. The CDR3 totals 21 residues. The CDR3 here is CALGEGPLPLTHWGTSDKFIF. The CDR3 DNA follows: TGTGCTCTTGGGGAAGGCCCTCTACCGCTAACACACTGGGGGACGTCCGATAAATTCATCTTT.